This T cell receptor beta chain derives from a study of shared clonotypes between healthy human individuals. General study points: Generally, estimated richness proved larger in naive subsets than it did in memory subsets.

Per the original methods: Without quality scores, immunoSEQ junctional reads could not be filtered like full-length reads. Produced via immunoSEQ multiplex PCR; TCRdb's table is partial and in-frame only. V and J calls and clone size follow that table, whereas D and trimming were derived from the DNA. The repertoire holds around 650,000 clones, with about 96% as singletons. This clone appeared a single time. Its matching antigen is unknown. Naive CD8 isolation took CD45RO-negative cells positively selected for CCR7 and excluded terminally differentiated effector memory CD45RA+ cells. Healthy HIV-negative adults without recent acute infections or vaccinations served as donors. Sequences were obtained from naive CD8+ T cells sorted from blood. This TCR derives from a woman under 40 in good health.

The CDR3: CASRYRGGGQETQYF. For the CDR3, the DNA is TGTGCCAGCAGGTACAGGGGGGGAGGACAAGAGACCCAGTACTTC. This chain connects TRBV28 to TRBJ2-5; tentatively, D is TRBD1 (8 bases). CDR1 is MDHEN and CDR2 is SYDVKM in the germline V gene. The CDR3 runs to 15 residues. Trimming cost V 6 bases and J 2 bases, with 16 bases left between them.